This TCR beta chain came from a study of blood T cell repertoires in COVID-19. Whole-study context: Sites across the United States, Italy and Spain contributed samples from acute and convalescent COVID-19.

Measured with immunoSEQ multiplex PCR; TCRdb has only the in-frame clones, and not every one. Of 170,000 or so clones listed, about 85% are singletons. Participants were aged roughly 18 to 89 years from approximately 25 US areas. This clone was seen a handful of times. One end of the junction fails to match germline, which may point to a read error. The CDR3 runs to 13 residues. Germline V gene sequence: CDR1 SSHAT, CDR2 FNYEAQ (reference sequence). Sequencing was performed on PBMCs or T cells enriched from blood (not recorded which). The receptor's source is a man in his forties who had recovered from COVID-19. This sequence joins TRBV7-7 and TRBJ2-2, with D perhaps matching TRBD1 (6 bases). The CDR3 DNA reads TGTGCTAGCAGCGTGGACAGACACGGGGAGCTGTTTTTT. Residues: CASSVDRHGELFF.